This TCR beta chain came from a study of CD8 T cells in ankylosing spondylitis. One entry per CDR3 protein, called by TCRdb with MiXCR from the 5' RACE reads. The sample lists fewer than 500,000 distinct CDR3 sequences; roughly a quarter were seen once. Findings and caveats of the study: Clones tied to disease were said to be significantly enriched in matched ankylosing spondylitis synovial fluid. About 8 highly homologous variants made up a TCR beta motif, and this motif appeared characteristic of ankylosing spondylitis blood.

CDR1 and CDR2 from the germline V gene are SGHRS and YFSETQ. The V end was cut by 0 bases, the J end by 2 bases, with 8 bases between. CDR3 length: 14 residues. This clonotype was picked up a small number of times. Its antigen is not known. This sequence originates from a male donor with ankylosing spondylitis. V gene TRBV5-1 combines with J gene TRBJ2-5; D not resolved. Sequencing input: blood, either unsorted or a sorted T cell fraction (not recorded which). DNA for the CDR3: TGCGCCAGCAGCTTGGAGTCCCCACAAGAGACCCAGTACTTC. Amino acid sequence: CASSLESPQETQYF.